The clone carrying this T cell receptor beta chain showed up just a few times. Its specificity is unknown. The data were obtained in a study of CD8 T cells in ankylosing spondylitis. Study-level findings and limits: Disease-linked clones were CD8+ and relatively rare in peripheral blood. Reportedly, matched ankylosing spondylitis synovial fluid was significantly enriched for disease-linked clones. Seven to nine highly homologous variants formed a TCR beta motif that appeared characteristic of ankylosing spondylitis blood.

Libraries for TCR beta were made by quantitative 5'-RACE with molecular barcodes. TCRdb re-derived calls from the 5' RACE reads in MiXCR, one entry per CDR3 protein. The repertoire holds around 300,000 distinct CDR3 sequences, with less than 25% as singletons. The trim removed 2 bases at V and 3 bases at J, leaving 4 bases unmatched. This CDR3 region has 15 residues. CDR1 is LGHNT, CDR2 FRNRAP, per germline. The sample taken for sequencing was blood, either unsorted or a sorted T cell fraction (not recorded which). The chain recombines TRBV12-5 with TRBJ2-5; 9 nucleotides agree with TRBD1. This sequence was found in a female donor with ankylosing spondylitis or in good health (not recorded which). CDR3 in DNA: TGTGCTAGTGGTTTGACCGGGACAGGGAAAGAGACCCAGTACTTC. Amino acids: CASGLTGTGKETQYF.